Listed here is a single TCR beta chain. What it recognizes is unknown. No DNA is given; TCRdb re-called the 5' RACE reads and lists each CDR3 protein once. The sample has about 260,000 distinct CDR3 sequences. Germline CDR1 is LNHDA and CDR2 is SQIVND (reference sequence). CDR3 length: 14 amino acids. These data are taken from a study of T cells expressing NK-cell markers. Study-level results: Of the CD8+ T cell pool in 6 or 7 donors, about 1.0-7.5% was accounted for by dominant NKG2C+ clonotypes.

This sequence originates from a woman aged 18 to 75 in good health. Sequences were obtained from blood T cells: a sorted CD56 or NKG2C T cell subset, CD4+ or CD8+ T cells, or bulk PBMC T cells (not recorded which). The genes are TRBV19 and TRBJ1-1; TCRdb proposes TRBD1, but this gene call is untestable without DNA. The CDR3 loop reads CASIDWGSPLAAFF.